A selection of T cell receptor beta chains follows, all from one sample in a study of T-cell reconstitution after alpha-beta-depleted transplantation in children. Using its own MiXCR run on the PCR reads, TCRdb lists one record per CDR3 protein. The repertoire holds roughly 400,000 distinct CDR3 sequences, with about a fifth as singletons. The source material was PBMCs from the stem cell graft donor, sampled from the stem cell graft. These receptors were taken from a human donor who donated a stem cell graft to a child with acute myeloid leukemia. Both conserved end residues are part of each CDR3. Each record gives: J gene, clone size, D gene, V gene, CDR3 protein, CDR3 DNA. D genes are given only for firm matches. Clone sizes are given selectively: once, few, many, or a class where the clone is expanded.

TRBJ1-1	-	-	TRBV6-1	CASSGERVFTEAFF	TGTGCCAGCAGTGGAGAAAGGGTCTTCACTGAAGCTTTCTTT
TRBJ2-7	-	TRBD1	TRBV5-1	CASSLGDSESEQYF	TGCGCCAGCAGCTTAGGGGACAGTGAGAGTGAGCAGTACTTC
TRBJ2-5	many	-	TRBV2	CASSGGAQETQYF	TGTGCCAGCAGTGGTGGCGCTCAAGAGACCCAGTACTTC
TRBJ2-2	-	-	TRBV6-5	CASSYSKEWGYSSGELFF	TGTGCCAGCAGTTACTCGAAGGAGTGGGGTTATTCGTCCGGGGAGCTGTTTTTT
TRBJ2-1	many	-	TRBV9	CASSVGHRDLRERYNEQFF	TGTGCCAGCAGCGTAGGCCACAGGGATTTACGGGAGCGCTACAATGAGCAGTTCTTC
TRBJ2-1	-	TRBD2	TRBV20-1	CSAEGRRLALYNEQFF	TGCAGTGCTGAAGGCCGTAGACTAGCGCTGTACAATGAGCAGTTCTTC
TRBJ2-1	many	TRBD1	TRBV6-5	CASSFGLGQRQFF	TGTGCCAGCAGTTTCGGACTGGGACAGCGGCAGTTCTTC
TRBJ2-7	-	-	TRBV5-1	CASSNPGKTYEQYF	TGCGCCAGCAGCAACCCAGGTAAAACCTACGAGCAGTACTTC
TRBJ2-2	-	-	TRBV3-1	CASSQDRSRGPLF	TGTGCCAGCAGCCAAGATCGGTCCCGGGGGCCACTTTTT
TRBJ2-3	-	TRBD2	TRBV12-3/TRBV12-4	CASSWGGSPDTQYF	TGTGCCAGCAGCTGGGGGGGGTCCCCAGATACGCAGTATTTT
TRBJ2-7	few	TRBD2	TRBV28	CASSLAGGDEQYF	TGTGCCAGCAGTTTAGCGGGAGGGGACGAGCAGTACTTC
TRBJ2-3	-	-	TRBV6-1	CASVGTSTDTQYF	TGTGCCAGCGTGGGGACCTCCACAGATACGCAGTATTTT
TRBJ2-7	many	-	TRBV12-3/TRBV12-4	CASRRIGNEQYF	TGTGCCAGCAGGAGGATAGGTAACGAGCAGTACTTC
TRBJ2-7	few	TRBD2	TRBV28	CASSFTSSGRSYEQYF	TGTGCCAGCAGTTTTACCTCTAGCGGGAGGAGTTACGAGCAGTACTTC
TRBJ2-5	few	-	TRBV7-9	CASSLASARVTQYF	TGTGCCAGCAGCTTAGCCAGCGCAAGAGTGACCCAGTACTTC
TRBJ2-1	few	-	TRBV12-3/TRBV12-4	CASNRQQLKSYNEQFF	TGTGCCAGCAATCGACAGCAATTAAAATCCTACAATGAGCAGTTCTTC